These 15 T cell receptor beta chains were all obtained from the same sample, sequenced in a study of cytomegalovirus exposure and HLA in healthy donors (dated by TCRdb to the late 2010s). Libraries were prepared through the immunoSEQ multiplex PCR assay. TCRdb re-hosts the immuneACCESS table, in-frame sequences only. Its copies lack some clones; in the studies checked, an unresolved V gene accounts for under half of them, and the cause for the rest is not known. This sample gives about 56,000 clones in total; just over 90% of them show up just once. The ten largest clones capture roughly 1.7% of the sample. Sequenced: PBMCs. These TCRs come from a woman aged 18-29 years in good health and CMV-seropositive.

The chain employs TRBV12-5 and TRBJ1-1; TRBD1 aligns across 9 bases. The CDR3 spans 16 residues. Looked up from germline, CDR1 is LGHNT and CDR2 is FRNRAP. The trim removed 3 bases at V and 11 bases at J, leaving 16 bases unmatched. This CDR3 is CASGFTGTGLEVAAFF. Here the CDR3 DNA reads TGTGCTAGTGGTTTCACCGGGACAGGGTTAGAGGTGGCCGCTTTCTTT.

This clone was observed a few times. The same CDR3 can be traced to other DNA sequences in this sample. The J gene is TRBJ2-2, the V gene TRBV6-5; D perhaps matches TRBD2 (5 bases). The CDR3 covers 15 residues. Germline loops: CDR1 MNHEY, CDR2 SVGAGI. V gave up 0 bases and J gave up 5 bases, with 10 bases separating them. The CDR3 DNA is TGTGCCAGCAGTTACTCAGGGCGCGGGACCGGGGAGCTGTTTTTT. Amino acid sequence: CASSYSGRGTGELFF.

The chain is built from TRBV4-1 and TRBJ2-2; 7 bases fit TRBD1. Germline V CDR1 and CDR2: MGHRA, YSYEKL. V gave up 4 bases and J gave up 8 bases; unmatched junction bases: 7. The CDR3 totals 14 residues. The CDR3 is CASSRGQVPGELFF. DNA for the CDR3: TGCGCCAGCAGCCGCGGACAGGTTCCAGGGGAGCTGTTTTTT.

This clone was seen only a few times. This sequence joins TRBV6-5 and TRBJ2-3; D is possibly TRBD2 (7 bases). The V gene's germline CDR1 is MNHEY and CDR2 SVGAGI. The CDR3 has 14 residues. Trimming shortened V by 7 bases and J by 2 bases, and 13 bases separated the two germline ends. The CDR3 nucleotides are TGTGCCAGCACGCCGGGGGGCCCCACAGATACGCAGTATTTT. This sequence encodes CASTPGGPTDTQYF.

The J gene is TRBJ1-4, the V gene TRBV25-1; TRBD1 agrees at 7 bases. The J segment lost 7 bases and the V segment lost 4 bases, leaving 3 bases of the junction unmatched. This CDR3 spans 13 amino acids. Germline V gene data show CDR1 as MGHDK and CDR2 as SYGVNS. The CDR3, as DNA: TGTGCCAGCAGTGGGGACAGACTTGAAAAACTGTTTTTT. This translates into CASSGDRLEKLFF.

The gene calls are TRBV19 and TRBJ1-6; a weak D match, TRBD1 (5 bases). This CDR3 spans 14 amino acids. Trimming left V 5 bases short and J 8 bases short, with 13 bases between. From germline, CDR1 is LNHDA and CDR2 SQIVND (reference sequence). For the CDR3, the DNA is TGTGCCAGTAGTGGCCCCCAAGGGGATTCACCCCTCCACTTT. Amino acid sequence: CASSGPQGDSPLHF.

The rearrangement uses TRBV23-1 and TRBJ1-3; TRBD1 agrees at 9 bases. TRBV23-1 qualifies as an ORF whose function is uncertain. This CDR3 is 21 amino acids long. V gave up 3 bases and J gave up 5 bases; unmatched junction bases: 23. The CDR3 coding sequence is TGCGCCAGCAGTCACCCGGACAGGGGTCAGTTCCGGCATCAGGAAAGAAACACCATATATTTT. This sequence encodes CASSHPDRGQFRHQERNTIYF.

The CDR3 is CASSFTGGPGYEQYF. CDR3 coding DNA: TGTGCCAGCAGTTTTACCGGGGGTCCCGGGTACGAGCAGTACTTC. This sequence joins TRBV27 and TRBJ2-7; weak D call: TRBD2 (6 bases). Germline values: CDR1 MNHEY, CDR2 SMNVEV (reference sequence). The CDR3 loop spans 15 amino acids. V was pared by 3 bases and J by 4 bases, with 16 bases between.

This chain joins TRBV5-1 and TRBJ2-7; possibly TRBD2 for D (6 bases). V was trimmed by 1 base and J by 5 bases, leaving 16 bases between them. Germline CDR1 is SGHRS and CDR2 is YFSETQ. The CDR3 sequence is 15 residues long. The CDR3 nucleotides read TGCGCCAGCAGCTTGAGCAGGGAGGAAAGGAACGAGCAGTACTTC. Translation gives CASSLSREERNEQYF.

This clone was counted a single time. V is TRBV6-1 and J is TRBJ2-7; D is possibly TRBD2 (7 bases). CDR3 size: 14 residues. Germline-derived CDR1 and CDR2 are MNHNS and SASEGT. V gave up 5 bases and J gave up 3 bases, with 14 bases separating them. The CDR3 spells CASSKGGFDYEQYF. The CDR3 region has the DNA TGTGCCAGCAGTAAGGGGGGGTTCGACTACGAGCAGTACTTC.

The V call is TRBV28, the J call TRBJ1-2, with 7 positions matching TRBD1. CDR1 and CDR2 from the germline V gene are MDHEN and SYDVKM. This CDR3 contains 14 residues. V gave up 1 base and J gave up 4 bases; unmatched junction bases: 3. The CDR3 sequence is CASSLLGQIYGYTF. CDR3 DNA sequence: TGTGCCAGCAGTTTATTGGGACAGATCTATGGCTACACCTTC.

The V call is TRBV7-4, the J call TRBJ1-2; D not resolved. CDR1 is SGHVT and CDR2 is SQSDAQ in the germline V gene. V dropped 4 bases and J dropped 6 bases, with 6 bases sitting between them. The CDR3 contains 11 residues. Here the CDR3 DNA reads TGTGCCAGCAGCTCCTTCCATGGCTACACCTTC. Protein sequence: CASSSFHGYTF.

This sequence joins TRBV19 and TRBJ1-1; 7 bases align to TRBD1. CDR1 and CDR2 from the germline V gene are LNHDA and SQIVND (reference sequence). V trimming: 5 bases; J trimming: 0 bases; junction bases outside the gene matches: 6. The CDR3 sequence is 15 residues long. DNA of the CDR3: TGTGCCAGTAGTGCTCTGGGACAGTTGAACACTGAAGCTTTCTTT. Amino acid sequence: CASSALGQLNTEAFF.

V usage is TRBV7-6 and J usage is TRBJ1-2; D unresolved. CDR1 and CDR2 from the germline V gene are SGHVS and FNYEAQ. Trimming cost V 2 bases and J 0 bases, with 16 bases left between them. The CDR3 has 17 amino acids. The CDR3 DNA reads TGTGCCAGCAGCTTAAAGAATAAAGTTGAGGCTAACTATGGCTACACCTTC. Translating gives CASSLKNKVEANYGYTF.

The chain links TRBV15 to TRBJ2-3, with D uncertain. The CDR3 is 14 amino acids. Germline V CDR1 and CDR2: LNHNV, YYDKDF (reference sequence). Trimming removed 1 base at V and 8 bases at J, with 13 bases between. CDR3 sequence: CATSRVSGLVTQYF. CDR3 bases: TGTGCCACCAGCAGAGTTTCCGGTCTCGTTACGCAGTATTTT. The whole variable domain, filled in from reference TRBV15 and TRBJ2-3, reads DAMVIQNPRYQVTQFGKPVTLSCSQTLNHNVMYWYQQKSSQAPKLLFHYYDKDFNNEADTPDNFQSRRPNTSFCFLDIRSPGLGDTAMYLCATSRVSGLVTQYFGPGTRLTVL.